Presented here are 23 T cell receptor beta chains from one specimen sequenced in a study of T-cell memory formation after mild COVID-19. TCRdb re-called the 5' RACE reads through MiXCR, storing one row per CDR3 protein. The sample has approximately 150,000 distinct CDR3 sequences, roughly 15% seen once. The specimen sequenced was PBMCs or a T cell subset sorted from them (not recorded which). The receptors originated from an adult woman who had mild COVID-19 (a few samples of this study predate the infection). Cell type and time point are not known.

A few counts support this clonotype. The chain has TRBV28 and TRBJ2-7; D call uncertain. V dropped 5 bases and J dropped 5 bases, with 7 bases sitting between them. This CDR3 is built from 11 residues. From germline, CDR1 is MDHEN and CDR2 SYDVKM. CDR3 bases: TGTGCCAGCAGTGCCCCCAACGAGCAGTACTTC. Residues: CASSAPNEQYF.

The J gene is TRBJ2-5, the V gene TRBV5-4; 10 bases are a match to TRBD2. The germline V gene has CDR1 SGHNT and CDR2 YYREEE (reference sequence). J was trimmed by 5 bases and V by 2 bases; bases with no gene match: 9. The CDR3 extends over 16 amino acids. CDR3 DNA sequence: TGTGCCAGCAGCTTTGGATTAGCGGGAGGAGAGGAGACCCAGTACTTC. This translates into CASSFGLAGGEETQYF.

J is TRBJ2-1 and V is TRBV7-6; perhaps TRBD1 as D (5 bases). Germline V CDR1 and CDR2: SGHVS, FNYEAQ. Trimming removed 1 base from V and 0 bases from J, with 16 bases in between. This CDR3 contains 18 residues. The CDR3 region is CASSLDDRQYRSYNEQFF. As DNA, the CDR3 is TGTGCCAGCAGCTTAGATGATCGACAGTACCGCTCCTACAATGAGCAGTTCTTC. The variable domain in full, completed from reference TRBV7-6 and TRBJ2-1, reads GAGVSQSPRYKVTKRGQDVALRCDPISGHVSLYWYRQALGQGPEFLTYFNYEAQQDKSGLPNDRFSAERPEGSISTLTIQRTEQRDSAMYRCASSLDDRQYRSYNEQFFGPGTRLTVL.

Regarding this clonotype: Mismatch with germline at one junction end may stem from a read error. CDR3: CASSQFSNQPKHF. The CDR3 region has the DNA TGTGCCAGCAGCCAATTTAGTAATCAGCCCAAGCATTTT. V gene TRBV3-1 combines with J gene TRBJ1-5; no reliable D call. Germline values: CDR1 LGHDT, CDR2 YNNKEL (reference sequence). This CDR3 region has 13 residues.

This clonotype was counted once. This chain links TRBV24-1 with TRBJ2-3, with D tentatively TRBD2 (7 bases). Trimming left V 1 base short and J 0 bases short, with 10 bases between. The CDR3 has 16 residues. CDR1 and CDR2 from the germline V gene are KGHDR and SFDVKD. As DNA, the CDR3 is TGTGCCACCAGTGATTTTGCGGGGGCGAGCACAGATACGCAGTATTTT. Its translation: CATSDFAGASTDTQYF.

The chain couples TRBV5-1 to TRBJ2-1; 7 bases are a match to TRBD2. This CDR3 has 14 amino acids. J lost 7 bases, V lost 0 bases, and 4 bases had no gene match. Germline V gene lookup returns CDR1 SGHRS and CDR2 YFSETQ. The CDR3 nucleotides are TGCGCCAGCAGCTTGGACGGGAGGCTGAATGAGCAGTTCTTC. Translating it yields CASSLDGRLNEQFF. The full variable domain, with the rest looked up from reference TRBV5-1 and TRBJ2-1, is KAGVTQTPRYLIKTRGQQVTLSCSPISGHRSVSWYQQTPGQGLQFLFEYFSETQRNKGNFPGRFSGRQFSNSRSEMNVSTLELGDSALYLCASSLDGRLNEQFFGPGTRLTVL.

The chain has TRBV6-5 and TRBJ2-1; unclear D gene. This CDR3 is 12 amino acids long. In germline, CDR1 is MNHEY, CDR2 SVGAGI. V was trimmed by 4 bases and J by 15 bases, leaving 16 bases between them. The CDR3 is CASSSPGSPGFF. The CDR3 DNA reads TGTGCCAGCAGTTCCCCCGGGTCCCCGGGGTTCTTC.

CDR3 region: CASSSRGGSTEAFF. CDR3 in DNA: TGCGCCAGCAGCTCCCGAGGAGGGAGCACTGAAGCTTTCTTT. J is TRBJ1-1 and V is TRBV5-1; no clear D gene. The germline V gene has CDR1 SGHRS and CDR2 YFSETQ. The CDR3 has 14 amino acids. Trimming left V 3 bases short and J 4 bases short, with 13 bases between.

This chain links TRBV7-9 with TRBJ2-7; D is perhaps TRBD2 (6 bases). CDR3 size: 14 residues. Germline values: CDR1 SEHNR, CDR2 FQNEAQ (reference sequence). Trimming removed 0 bases from V and 3 bases from J, with 9 bases in between. CDR3 in DNA: TGTGCCAGCAGCTTAGCCGGGACTGACTACGAGCAGTACTTC. As protein: CASSLAGTDYEQYF.

This clonotype was counted a few times. The V call is TRBV24-1, the J call TRBJ2-1, with D perhaps matching TRBD1 or TRBD2 (6 bases each). Germline assignment: CDR1 KGHDR and CDR2 SFDVKD. The CDR3 length is 17 residues. Trimming took 3 bases from V and 9 from J, leaving 23 bases between them. The CDR3: CATSDDRGQTRPTEQFF. As DNA, the CDR3 is TGTGCCACCAGTGATGACCGGGGGCAAACCCGACCTACTGAGCAGTTCTTC.

This clonotype was counted only a few times. The chain combines TRBV2 with TRBJ1-1, with 8 bases matching TRBD1. Germline trimming cut 4 bases from V and 7 bases from J; bases unmatched to any gene: 8. This CDR3 is built from 14 residues. The germline V gene has CDR1 SNHLY and CDR2 FYNNEI. The CDR3 bases are TGTGCCAGCAGTGTGCACAGGGGGTGGTTTGAAGCTTTCTTT. Protein: CASSVHRGWFEAFF. The full variable domain, completed using reference TRBV2 and TRBJ1-1, is EPEVTQTPSHQVTQMGQEVILRCVPISNHLYFYWYRQILGQKVEFLVSFYNNEISEKSEIFDDQFSVERPDGSNFTLKIRSTKLEDSAMYFCASSVHRGWFEAFFGQGTRLTVV.

This chain joins TRBV7-6 and TRBJ2-5; 9 bases agree with TRBD1. The germline V gene encodes CDR1 SGHVS and CDR2 FNYEAQ. The CDR3 runs to 14 residues. The V gene end was trimmed by 3 bases and the J gene end by 6 bases; junction bases not matched to a gene: 5. The CDR3: CASSFMGQGQTQYF. The CDR3 DNA follows: TGTGCCAGCAGCTTCATGGGACAGGGACAGACCCAGTACTTC.

V usage is TRBV23-1 and J usage is TRBJ2-1; 7 bases fit TRBD1. TRBV23-1 qualifies as an ORF whose function is uncertain. The V gene end was trimmed by 4 bases and the J gene end by 8 bases; junction bases not matched to a gene: 11. The length of the CDR3 is 15 residues. The CDR3 DNA is TGCGCCAGCAGTCTCAGACAGGGCCTAATAGATGAGCAGTTCTTC. Residues: CASSLRQGLIDEQFF.

A note on this clonotype: A much larger clonotype is one base distant, so this may be a read error. The genes are TRBV12-3 or TRBV12-4 and TRBJ2-7, with 7 nucleotides matching TRBD2. This CDR3 is built from 14 residues. Germline trimming cut 1 base from V and 7 bases from J; bases unmatched to any gene: 7. CDR3 sequence (DNA): TGTGCCAGCAGTTTAGGGCTAGCGGCATGGGAGCAGTACTTC. It yields the protein CASSLGLAAWEQYF.

This clonotype came up a few times. This rearrangement joins TRBV7-9 to TRBJ2-7, with 11 bases identical to TRBD2. Per the germline V gene, CDR1 is SEHNR and CDR2 is FQNEAQ (reference sequence). CDR3 length equals 18 residues. V trimming: 1 base; J trimming: 3 bases; junction bases outside the gene matches: 11. The CDR3 here is CASSLDSSGTSGYYEQYF. CDR3 DNA sequence: TGTGCCAGCAGCTTAGATAGTTCCGGGACTAGCGGTTACTACGAGCAGTACTTC.

The rearrangement links TRBV20-1 to TRBJ1-1, with D tentatively TRBD1 (5 bases). Trimming pared 7 bases from V and 1 base from J, leaving 13 bases between. Germline assignment: CDR1 DFQATT and CDR2 SNEGSKA (reference sequence). The CDR3 sequence is 13 residues long. CDR3 in DNA: TGCAGTGTAAGGGGAATAAGGAACACTGAAGCTTTCTTT. It yields the protein CSVRGIRNTEAFF.

Only a few counts were recorded for this clonotype. V usage is TRBV20-1 and J usage is TRBJ1-6; D might be TRBD1 (6 bases). Germline lookup yields CDR1 DFQATT and CDR2 SNEGSKA (reference sequence). The CDR3 is 17 residues long. Trimming removed 5 bases at V and 2 bases at J, with 19 bases between. CDR3 residues: CSAPKDRLDTYNSPLHF. DNA for the CDR3: TGCAGTGCTCCCAAAGACAGGCTAGACACCTATAATTCACCCCTCCACTTT.

The V gene is TRBV6-5, the J gene TRBJ2-3; D is uncertain. The CDR3 contains 14 residues. V was clipped by 8 bases and J by 9 bases, with 21 bases between them. CDR1 and CDR2 from the germline V gene are MNHEY and SVGAGI. The CDR3 region has the DNA TGTGCCAGCGGAGCCGAAATGGGCGGAAGGACGCAGTATTTT. It translates to CASGAEMGGRTQYF.

The V gene is TRBV7-3, the J gene TRBJ2-3; the match to TRBD1 covers 9 bases. Germline trimming cut 5 bases from V and 1 base from J; bases unmatched to any gene: 4. Germline CDR1 is SGHTA and CDR2 is FQGTGA. This CDR3 comprises 15 residues. The CDR3 DNA reads as TGTGCCAGCAGCCGACAGGGGGTCGGCACAGATACGCAGTATTTT. Translated: CASSRQGVGTDTQYF.

The chain employs TRBV27 and TRBJ1-6, with D uncertain. Trimming pared 5 bases from V and 9 bases from J, leaving 20 bases between. Looked up from germline, CDR1 is MNHEY and CDR2 is SMNVEV (reference sequence). This CDR3 is built from 16 residues. CDR3 coding DNA: TGTGCCAGCAGTCCGGGATCTCTTCCGAAGGTTTCACCCCTCCACTTT. Translated, it gives CASSPGSLPKVSPLHF.

The chain employs TRBV4-2 and TRBJ1-1; D is perhaps TRBD1 (6 bases). CDR1 and CDR2 from the germline V gene are LGHNA and YNFKEQ. Trimming took off 1 base at V and 1 base at J, with 10 bases between the two ends. CDR3 length: 15 amino acids. The CDR3 nucleotides are TGTGCCAGCAGCCAAGCAACAGGGACGAACACTGAAGCTTTCTTT. Its translation: CASSQATGTNTEAFF.

In its sample, this clonotype was seen many times. V usage is TRBV15 and J usage is TRBJ2-7; D ambiguous. This CDR3 is built from 14 residues. Germline V CDR1 and CDR2: LNHNV, YYDKDF (reference sequence). Trimming stripped 0 bases from V and 3 bases from J, with 9 bases between. This CDR3 reads CATSRDLGLYEQYF. CDR3 sequence (DNA): TGTGCCACCAGCAGAGATCTGGGTCTCTACGAGCAGTACTTC.

The genes are TRBV25-1 and TRBJ2-1, with 7 bases that match TRBD2. The CDR3 sequence is 14 residues long. Germline V gene data show CDR1 as MGHDK and CDR2 as SYGVNS. Trimming cost V 4 bases and J 5 bases; bases outside gene matches: 5. The CDR3 nucleotides are TGTGCCAGCAGTGCTAGCGGACCTCACAATGAGCAGTTCTTC. Encoded protein: CASSASGPHNEQFF.